What follows are 31 T cell receptor beta chains derived from one specimen sequenced in a study of blood T cell repertoires in COVID-19. Measured with immunoSEQ multiplex PCR; TCRdb has only the in-frame clones, and not every one. The sample lists 85,000 to 130,000 clones; approximately 91% were seen once. Sequenced: peripheral blood. The receptors were gathered from a woman in her sixties or seventies with acute or convalescent COVID-19.

This clone was recorded a few times. V is TRBV7-2 and J is TRBJ2-1; no reliable D call. Trimming left V 5 bases short and J 9 bases short, with 11 bases between. Germline CDR1 is SGHTA and CDR2 is FQGNSA. The length of the CDR3 is 12 residues. CDR3: CASSQDTFEQFF. The CDR3 DNA reads as TGTGCCAGCAGCCAGGATACTTTTGAGCAGTTCTTC.

V usage is TRBV11-3 and J usage is TRBJ1-6; no clear D. V lost 2 bases and J 0 bases, leaving 11 bases between the germline ends. The CDR3 consists of 17 residues. CDR1 is SGHNT and CDR2 is YENEEA in the germline V gene. CDR3 sequence (DNA): TGTGCCAGCAGCTTATATTCAGGCAGCTCCTATAATTCACCCCTCCACTTT. Its translation: CASSLYSGSSYNSPLHF. The complete variable domain, with remaining parts taken from reference TRBV11-3 and TRBJ1-6, reads EAGVVQSPRYKIIEKKQPVAFWCNPISGHNTLYWYLQNLGQGPELLIRYENEEAVDDSQLPKDRFSAERLKGVDSTLKIQPAELGDSAVYLCASSLYSGSSYNSPLHFGNGTRLTVT.

Written as DNA, the CDR3 is TGTGCCAGCGGACTAGCGGGAGGGTCTAGCACAGATACGCAGTATTTT. Amino acid sequence: CASGLAGGSSTDTQYF. V and J are TRBV9 and TRBJ2-3; 15 nucleotides match TRBD2. Germline V lookup: CDR1 SGDLS, CDR2 YYNGEE. The CDR3 totals 16 residues. The V segment lost 7 bases and the J segment 0 bases; nucleotides outside the gene matches: 3.

The chain joins TRBV20-1 to TRBJ1-5; D unresolved. Trimming shortened V by 3 bases and J by 0 bases, and 9 bases separated the two germline ends. The germline CDR1 and CDR2 sequences are DFQATT and SNEGSKA (reference sequence). The CDR3 sequence is 14 residues long. In DNA form, the CDR3 reads TGCAGTGCTAGTGCGGGAAGTAGCAATCAGCCCCAGCATTTT. Amino acids: CSASAGSSNQPQHF.

This clone showed up just once. J is TRBJ2-7 and V is TRBV29-1; TRBD2 matches at 10 bases. This CDR3 contains 14 residues. Germline CDR1 is SQVTM and CDR2 is ANQGSEA. The CDR3 protein is CSQGLAGAPDEQYV. The CDR3 nucleotides read TGCAGTCAAGGGCTAGCGGGAGCCCCGGACGAGCAGTACGTC.

This clone was seen a handful of times. The chain has TRBV5-1 and TRBJ1-1; 7 bases match TRBD1. Germline CDR1 and CDR2: SGHRS and YFSETQ. V gave up 5 bases and J gave up 4 bases; unmatched junction bases: 8. The CDR3 totals 14 residues. In nucleotides, the CDR3 is TGCGCCAGCAGGGGTGAGGGGGCGGGCACTGAAGCTTTCTTT. It encodes CASRGEGAGTEAFF.

This chain links TRBV9 with TRBJ2-2; no firm D call. V shed 3 bases and J shed 6 bases, with 6 bases lying between them. Germline CDR1 reads SGDLS; CDR2 reads YYNGEE. This CDR3 spans 12 amino acids. For the CDR3, the DNA is TGTGCCAGCAGCGGAGGAGCCGGGGAGCTGTTTTTT. Translated, it gives CASSGGAGELFF.

The chain recombines TRBV27 with TRBJ1-2; no definite D call. Looked up from germline, CDR1 is MNHEY and CDR2 is SMNVEV (reference sequence). V lost 0 bases, J lost 5 bases, and 10 bases lay in between. This CDR3 has 14 residues. This chain's CDR3 is CASSLSGSRYGYTF. For the CDR3, the DNA is TGTGCCAGCAGTTTATCGGGGAGTAGGTATGGCTACACCTTC.

The chain links TRBV6-5 to TRBJ2-1, with D maybe TRBD2 (7 bases). The CDR3 extends over 15 amino acids. Trimming took off 4 bases at V and 6 bases at J, with 16 bases between the two ends. Germline V gene data show CDR1 as MNHEY and CDR2 as SVGAGI. The CDR3 loop is CASSSRGGAGNEQFF. CDR3 coding DNA: TGTGCCAGCAGTTCTCGCGGGGGCGCAGGCAATGAGCAGTTCTTC.

This chain uses TRBV10-2 with TRBJ2-1; the match to TRBD2 covers 11 bases. The CDR3 loop spans 18 amino acids. CDR1 is WSHSY and CDR2 is SAAADI in the germline V gene. The trim removed 10 bases at V and 0 bases at J, leaving 14 bases unmatched. The CDR3 here is CATGSGRVSVSSYNEQFF. CDR3 bases: TGCGCCACCGGTAGCGGGAGGGTTTCTGTAAGCTCCTACAATGAGCAGTTCTTC.

The chain combines TRBV9 with TRBJ1-3; no clear D gene. This CDR3 spans 15 amino acids. In germline, CDR1 is SGDLS, CDR2 YYNGEE. V was pared by 3 bases and J by 0 bases, with 10 bases between. In nucleotides, the CDR3 is TGTGCCAGCAGCGCGAACAGCTTCTCTGGAAACACCATATATTTT. This translates into CASSANSFSGNTIYF.

The chain joins TRBV27 to TRBJ2-4; 10 positions match TRBD2. This CDR3 comprises 15 residues. From germline, CDR1 is MNHEY and CDR2 SMNVEV (reference sequence). V gave up 8 bases and J gave up 1 base; unmatched junction bases: 5. The CDR3 coding sequence is TGTGCCAGCGGTCGTAGCGGGGGGGCCAAAAACATTCAGTACTTC. It yields the protein CASGRSGGAKNIQYF.

The rearrangement uses TRBV10-1 and TRBJ1-1; D is unclear. Looked up from germline, CDR1 is WNHNN and CDR2 is SYGVQD (reference sequence). The CDR3 loop spans 13 amino acids. Trimming stripped 6 bases from V and 0 bases from J, with 8 bases between. CDR3 sequence: CASRSSMNTEAFF. DNA of the CDR3: TGCGCCAGCAGGAGTAGCATGAACACTGAAGCTTTCTTT.

This sequence joins TRBV7-9 and TRBJ1-1; possibly TRBD1 for D (6 bases). CDR3 size: 13 residues. CDR1 is SEHNR and CDR2 is FQNEAQ in the germline V gene (reference sequence). The germline V and J ends were trimmed by 4 bases and 4 bases, with 10 bases remaining between them. The CDR3 loop reads CASSWTASTEAFF. The CDR3, as DNA: TGTGCCAGCAGCTGGACAGCCAGCACTGAAGCTTTCTTT.

The J gene is TRBJ1-6, the V gene TRBV27; TRBD1 matches at 9 bases. The trim removed 4 bases at V and 7 bases at J, leaving 8 bases unmatched. CDR1 and CDR2 (germline): MNHEY, SMNVEV (reference sequence). The CDR3 is made up of 16 amino acids. CDR3 in DNA: TGTGCCAGCAGTTCAGACCTACAGGGGGCAAATTCACCCCTCCACTTT. As protein: CASSSDLQGANSPLHF.

CDR3 in amino acids: CASTWGTSGTRLYF. The CDR3 bases are TGTGCCAGCACCTGGGGGACTAGCGGGACCAGGCTGTACTTC. This chain links TRBV27 with TRBJ2-7; TRBD2 matches at 13 bases. The V and J ends lost 7 bases and 12 bases, in that order; junction bases with no gene match: 12. This CDR3 region has 14 residues. CDR1 is MNHEY and CDR2 is SMNVEV in the germline V gene (reference sequence).

This clone was counted only a few times. The chain uses TRBV7-8 and TRBJ2-5, with TRBD2 identical over 7 bases. The CDR3 totals 13 residues. CDR1 is SGHVS, CDR2 FQNEAQ, per germline. V lost 8 bases and J lost 1; bases outside the gene matches: 4. CDR3 in DNA: TGTGCCAGCCAACTAGCGCTCCAAGAGACCCAGTACTTC. It yields the protein CASQLALQETQYF.

The genes are TRBV7-2 and TRBJ1-5; possible D gene TRBD1, 6 bases. CDR1 is SGHTA and CDR2 is FQGNSA in the germline V gene. CDR3 size: 15 residues. V shed 1 base and J shed 5 bases, with 12 bases lying between them. The CDR3 sequence: CASSLVLGADQPQHF. The CDR3 DNA sequence: TGTGCCAGCAGCTTAGTTTTGGGGGCGGATCAGCCCCAGCATTTT. The variable domain in full, with the rest retrieved from reference TRBV7-2 and TRBJ1-5, is GAGVSQSPSNKVTEKGKDVELRCDPISGHTALYWYRQSLGQGLEFLIYFQGNSAPDKSGLPSDRFSAERTGGSVSTLTIQRTQQEDSAVYLCASSLVLGADQPQHFGDGTRLSIL.

The chain carries TRBV5-1 and TRBJ2-1, with D perhaps matching TRBD1 (5 bases). V lost 1 base and J lost 4, with 12 bases in between. This CDR3 has 15 amino acids. Germline V gives CDR1 SGHRS, CDR2 YFSETQ. CDR3 residues: CASSLLVGDYNEQFF. The CDR3 DNA follows: TGCGCCAGCAGCTTGTTGGTAGGGGATTACAATGAGCAGTTCTTC.

This chain uses TRBV7-3 with TRBJ2-1, with 12 bases lining up with TRBD2. The V gene end was trimmed by 5 bases and the J gene end by 4 bases; junction bases not matched to a gene: 3. The CDR3 runs to 15 residues. Per the germline V gene, CDR1 is SGHTA and CDR2 is FQGTGA. The CDR3 loop is CASSLGLAGYNEQFF. CDR3 in DNA: TGTGCCAGCAGCCTCGGACTAGCGGGATACAATGAGCAGTTCTTC. The full variable domain, in which reference TRBV7-3 and TRBJ2-1 provide the parts outside the CDR3, is GAGVSQTPSNKVTEKGKYVELRCDPISGHTALYWYRQSLGQGPEFLIYFQGTGAADDSGLPNDRFFAVRPEGSVSTLKIQRTERGDSAVYLCASSLGLAGYNEQFFGPGTRLTVL.

The chain is built from TRBV6-1 and TRBJ1-6; 8 bases are a match to TRBD1. The CDR3 loop spans 20 amino acids. Losses at the gene ends were 1 base for V and 1 base for J; bases not matched to a gene: 12. Germline V gene lookup returns CDR1 MNHNS and CDR2 SASEGT. CDR3 residues: CASSEDGPTGVLSYNSPLHF. The DNA for the CDR3 is TGTGCCAGCAGTGAAGATGGTCCGACAGGGGTATTATCCTATAATTCACCCCTCCACTTT.

V and J are TRBV5-1 and TRBJ1-1, with 7 bases matching TRBD1. The germline CDR1 and CDR2 sequences are SGHRS and YFSETQ. J lost 3 bases, V lost 3 bases, and 2 bases had no gene match. The CDR3 sequence is 13 residues long. The CDR3 region is CASSYTGDTEAFF. The CDR3 DNA reads TGCGCCAGCAGCTATACAGGGGACACTGAAGCTTTCTTT.

CDR3 sequence (DNA): TGTGCCAGTAGTACCCATCCGGGTGAGCAGTTCTTC. Amino acids: CASSTHPGEQFF. V is TRBV19 and J is TRBJ2-1; D is ambiguous. The germline V and J ends were trimmed by 4 bases and 9 bases, with 10 bases remaining between them. The CDR3 extends over 12 amino acids. CDR1 LNHDA and CDR2 SQIVND come from the germline V gene (reference sequence). The complete variable domain, with remaining parts taken from reference TRBV19 and TRBJ2-1, reads DGGITQSPKYLFRKEGQNVTLSCEQNLNHDAMYWYRQDPGQGLRLIYYSQIVNDFQKGDIAEGYSVSREKKESFPLTVTSAQKNPTAFYLCASSTHPGEQFFGPGTRLTVL.

The CDR3 here is CASSGPRIAGVPNNEQFF. The CDR3, as DNA: TGTGCCAGCAGTGGACCTAGGATAGCGGGAGTCCCCAACAATGAGCAGTTCTTC. V usage is TRBV6-1 and J usage is TRBJ2-1; 9 positions agree with TRBD2. In germline, CDR1 is MNHNS, CDR2 SASEGT. J gave up 5 bases and V 4 bases, and 15 bases lay outside the gene matches. CDR3 length: 18 amino acids.

The V gene is TRBV6-5, the J gene TRBJ1-2; 8 bases fit TRBD1. Unmatched junction bases numbered 2, after V lost 2 bases and J lost 3 bases. Germline-derived CDR1 and CDR2 are MNHEY and SVGAGI. The CDR3 covers 14 residues. The CDR3 region is CASSYHRGDYGYTF. Written as DNA, the CDR3 is TGTGCCAGCAGTTACCACAGGGGGGACTATGGCTACACCTTC.

The table lists this clone with a count of one. This sequence joins TRBV5-1 and TRBJ1-5; D unresolved. The V end lost 4 bases, the J end lost 4 bases, and 12 bases lay between the germline ends. Looked up from germline, CDR1 is SGHRS and CDR2 is YFSETQ. The CDR3 has 14 residues. This chain's CDR3 is CASSVDGRNQPQHF. The CDR3 DNA reads as TGCGCCAGCAGCGTGGACGGGAGAAATCAGCCCCAGCATTTT.

In nucleotides, the CDR3 is TGTGCCAGCAGCCAATTAACGCGGGAGGGCGGGGATACGCAGTATTTT. It translates to CASSQLTREGGDTQYF. The chain couples TRBV3-1 (or the pseudogene TRBV3-2) to TRBJ2-3; 9 bases align to TRBD2. The V gene end was trimmed by 2 bases and the J gene end by 6 bases; junction bases not matched to a gene: 9. The CDR3 covers 16 residues. Per the germline V gene, CDR1 is LGHDT and CDR2 is YNNKEL (reference sequence).

V is TRBV12-3 or TRBV12-4 and J is TRBJ2-1, with 7 bases aligning to TRBD2. The trim removed 8 bases at V and 4 bases at J, leaving 2 bases unmatched. The CDR3 covers 12 residues. The CDR3 bases are TGTGCCAGCCTAGCGGAATACAATGAGCAGTTCTTC. This codes for CASLAEYNEQFF.

This sequence joins TRBV29-1 and TRBJ2-1, with 7 bases aligning to TRBD2. The germline CDR1 and CDR2 sequences are SQVTM and ANQGSEA. The CDR3 spans 13 residues. J was trimmed by 2 bases and V by 7 bases; bases with no gene match: 5. The CDR3 nucleotides are TGCAGCGGCGTCGGGACTACCTACAATGAGCAGTTCTTC. Translating gives CSGVGTTYNEQFF.

The genes are TRBV28 and TRBJ2-7; D may be TRBD2 (6 bases). The CDR3 contains 11 residues. Trimming pared 2 bases from V and 12 bases from J, leaving 11 bases between. CDR1 is MDHEN and CDR2 is SYDVKM in the germline V gene. The DNA of the CDR3 is TGTGCCAGCAGTTTACGGGCGGGAATGTACTTC. Translated: CASSLRAGMYF.

In its sample, this clone was seen once. This chain links TRBV27 with TRBJ2-7; a weak D match, TRBD1 (5 bases). The germline V gene has CDR1 MNHEY and CDR2 SMNVEV (reference sequence). The CDR3 spans 15 residues. Between the trimmed V and J ends, which lost 2 bases and 4 bases, there was a span of 15 bases. CDR3 nucleotides: TGTGCCAGCAGTTTACTATTAAGGGGTGTGTACGAGCAGTACTTC. Translating gives CASSLLLRGVYEQYF.